The present T cell receptor beta chain was sequenced within a study of OX40 agonist ivuxolimab in advanced cancers. Study-wide background: Dose-escalation patients suffered from hepatocellular carcinoma, melanoma, renal cell or head and neck cancer.

Assay used: immunoSEQ multiplex PCR; TCRdb lists only in-frame clones, some missing. The sample carries about 18,000 clones, about two thirds recorded once. V was clipped by 3 bases and J by 3 bases; unmatched bases: 4. The length of the CDR3 is 13 residues. The germline V gene has CDR1 SQVTM and CDR2 ANQGSEA. The sample holds a few counts of this clone. The receptor comes from an adult with an advanced solid tumor such as melanoma, head and neck, liver or kidney cancer. Sequenced material: CD4+ or CD8+ T cells sorted from blood, taken in a trial of the OX40 agonist ivuxolimab. The J gene is TRBJ2-7, the V gene TRBV29-1; TRBD1 matches 8 bases. The CDR3 coding sequence is TGCAGCGTTGAGGACAGGGTAGACTACGAGCAGTACTTC. Translating gives CSVEDRVDYEQYF.